The next 22 T cell receptor beta chains were all read from a single sample in a study of T-cell memory formation after mild COVID-19. TCRdb recomputed calls from the 5' RACE reads with MiXCR, one row per CDR3 protein. The sample consists of around 300,000 distinct CDR3 sequences, roughly 13% of them appearing once. The sequenced material came from PBMCs or a T cell subset sorted from them (not recorded which). Source of these receptors: a young man who had mild COVID-19 (a few samples of this study predate the infection). Cell type and time point are not known.

V and J are TRBV11-2 and TRBJ2-5, with D unclear. This CDR3 spans 16 amino acids. Germline V CDR1 and CDR2: SGHAT, FQNNGV. Trimming stripped 0 bases from V and 4 bases from J, with 15 bases between. Written as DNA, the CDR3 is TGTGCCAGCAGCTTAGATCTCTTCGGGCTGAGAGAGACCCAGTACTTC. It specifies CASSLDLFGLRETQYF.

This clonotype was recorded at least ten times. This chain uses TRBV6-5 with TRBJ2-7, with D unclear. Germline loops: CDR1 MNHEY, CDR2 SVGAGI. CDR3 size: 14 residues. V lost 5 bases and J lost 7, with 18 bases in between. The CDR3 bases are TGTGCCAGCAGTCCTCTCCTAATCCCCCAGGAGCAGTACTTC. Protein sequence: CASSPLLIPQEQYF.

Many counts were recorded for this clonotype. The rearrangement links TRBV3-1 to TRBJ2-2; 7 bases map to TRBD2. This CDR3 has 15 amino acids. Germline trimming cut 6 bases from V and 1 base from J; bases unmatched to any gene: 5. Germline CDR1 LGHDT, CDR2 YNNKEL (reference sequence). The CDR3 DNA reads as TGTGCCAGCAGGGAACTAGCGAAGAACACCGGGGAGCTGTTTTTT. Its protein is CASRELAKNTGELFF.

There are a few counts of this clonotype. V usage is TRBV12-3 or TRBV12-4 and J usage is TRBJ2-1; TRBD2 aligns across 13 bases. V dropped 2 bases and J dropped 6; count of bases not matched to a gene: 10. The CDR3 is 18 residues long. CDR3: CASSLSHRLAGGGNEQFF. In nucleotides, the CDR3 is TGTGCCAGCAGTTTATCCCACAGACTAGCGGGGGGAGGCAATGAGCAGTTCTTC.

This chain joins TRBV25-1 and TRBJ2-1; no clear D. The germline gives CDR1 MGHDK, CDR2 SYGVNS. Trimming pared 3 bases from V and 5 bases from J, leaving 5 bases between. This CDR3 has 12 amino acids. The CDR3 DNA reads TGTGCCAGCAGTGACCAGGACAATGAGCAGTTCTTC. This encodes CASSDQDNEQFF. Together with reference TRBV25-1 and TRBJ2-1, the CDR3 gives the full variable domain: EADIYQTPRYLVIGTGKKITLECSQTMGHDKMYWYQQDPGMELHLIHYSYGVNSTEKGDLSSESTVSRIRTEHFPLTLESARPSHTSQYLCASSDQDNEQFFGPGTRLTVL.

This clonotype has at least ten counts. The rearrangement links TRBV12-5 to TRBJ1-1; D might be TRBD1 (6 bases). Trimming took 1 base from V and 4 from J, leaving 10 bases between them. The CDR3 runs to 14 residues. The germline V gene has CDR1 LGHNT and CDR2 FRNRAP. DNA of the CDR3: TGTGCTAGTGGTTTGGGAACAGGGATCACTGAAGCTTTCTTT. This encodes CASGLGTGITEAFF.

The chain links TRBV20-1 to TRBJ2-4; possible D gene TRBD1, 6 bases. Trimming shortened V by 1 base and J by 11 bases, and 15 bases separated the two germline ends. The V gene's germline CDR1 is DFQATT and CDR2 SNEGSKA (reference sequence). The CDR3 runs 13 residues. The CDR3 DNA sequence: TGCAGTGCTAGAGCTGCTACAGGGAAAGTTCAGTACTTC. It translates to CSARAATGKVQYF.

The gene calls are TRBV27 and TRBJ2-3; D gene unclear. The CDR3 extends over 15 amino acids. Germline CDR1 and CDR2: MNHEY and SMNVEV (reference sequence). The germline V and J ends were trimmed by 4 bases and 4 bases, with 15 bases remaining between them. In nucleotides, the CDR3 is TGTGCCAGCAGTTCCTACCTACACGGGCCAGATACGCAGTATTTT. It translates to CASSSYLHGPDTQYF.

The table lists this clonotype with a few counts. The rearrangement joins TRBV27 to TRBJ2-2; 10 bases fit TRBD1. The V segment lost 5 bases and the J segment 3 bases; nucleotides outside the gene matches: 9. CDR1 is MNHEY, CDR2 SMNVEV, per germline (reference sequence). The CDR3 covers 17 residues. DNA of the CDR3: TGTGCCAGCAGTATACCTTCCGGGACAGGGGACACCGGGGAGCTGTTTTTT. As protein: CASSIPSGTGDTGELFF.

This clonotype came up a few times. The V gene is TRBV6-5, the J gene TRBJ2-7; TRBD2 is a possible D gene (5 bases). CDR1 and CDR2 (germline): MNHEY, SVGAGI. V lost 0 bases and J 3 bases, leaving 12 bases between the germline ends. This CDR3 is 15 amino acids long. The CDR3 DNA reads as TGTGCCAGCAGTTACTCGGCCCTGGGGAGCTACGAGCAGTACTTC. Protein sequence: CASSYSALGSYEQYF.

The table lists this clonotype with a few counts. J is TRBJ1-5 and V is TRBV10-3, with D possibly TRBD1 on 6 matching bases. Germline V CDR1 and CDR2: ENHRY, SYGVKD. V gave up 3 bases and J gave up 6 bases, with 12 bases separating them. The CDR3 sequence is 14 residues long. The CDR3 DNA reads as TGTGCCATCAGTGAAGGGACAATAGTTCAGCCCCAGCATTTT. Protein: CAISEGTIVQPQHF.

This clonotype was counted between two and nine times. Here the CDR3 reads CASSLRQGMVNTEAFF. The CDR3 DNA sequence: TGTGCCAGCAGCCTACGACAGGGGATGGTGAACACTGAAGCTTTCTTT. The rearrangement links TRBV11-2 to TRBJ1-1; 8 positions match TRBD1. The CDR3 loop spans 16 amino acids. Germline CDR1 reads SGHAT; CDR2 reads FQNNGV. Losses at the gene ends were 5 bases for V and 0 bases for J; bases not matched to a gene: 8.

The chain has TRBV12-3 or TRBV12-4 and TRBJ1-5; the D gene is possibly TRBD1 (5 bases). V was shortened by 7 bases and J by 7 bases, with 17 bases between the two germline ends. The CDR3 has 14 amino acids. The CDR3 reads CASKGRMGGQPQHF. The CDR3 DNA is TGTGCCAGCAAAGGACGGATGGGGGGACAGCCCCAGCATTTT.

In its sample, this clonotype was seen a few times. The V and J genes are TRBV12-3 or TRBV12-4 and TRBJ2-2, with D possibly matching TRBD2 (6 bases). V was trimmed by 10 bases and J by 0 bases, leaving 9 bases between them. The CDR3 has 13 amino acids. The CDR3 DNA reads TGTGCCACGGGGGAAACGAACACCGGGGAGCTGTTTTTT. Translation gives CATGETNTGELFF.

In this sample, this clonotype turned up once. The chain links TRBV11-3 to TRBJ2-2; weak D call: TRBD2 (6 bases). CDR3 length: 17 amino acids. V was cut by 4 bases and J by 3 bases, with 18 bases left in between. Per germline, CDR1 SGHNT and CDR2 YENEEA. CDR3 nucleotides: TGTGCCAGCAGCTCTCCGGGAAGGGGCGGGGACACCGGGGAGCTGTTTTTT. Protein sequence: CASSSPGRGGDTGELFF.

A few counts support this clonotype. V and J are TRBV12-3 or TRBV12-4 and TRBJ2-1, with D uncertain. V lost 3 bases to trimming and J lost 8 bases, with 2 bases between them. This CDR3 spans 10 amino acids. CDR3 bases: TGTGCCAGCAGTTTGTATGAGCAGTTCTTC. Its translation is CASSLYEQFF.

Many counts were recorded for this clonotype. The chain has TRBV5-6 and TRBJ2-7; D is possibly TRBD1 (6 bases). The germline CDR1 and CDR2 sequences are SGHDT and YYEEEE. This CDR3 contains 16 residues. V was pared by 2 bases and J by 1 base, with 16 bases between. The CDR3 bases are TGTGCCAGCAGCTTAGGGCAGGGGACGGGGTCCTACGAGCAGTACTTC. The encoded protein is CASSLGQGTGSYEQYF.

The gene calls are TRBV20-1 and TRBJ2-5, with D possibly called TRBD1 or TRBD2 (6 bases each). Germline CDR1 DFQATT, CDR2 SNEGSKA (reference sequence). This CDR3 spans 13 amino acids. The germline V and J ends were trimmed by 1 base and 3 bases, with 9 bases remaining between them. The CDR3 DNA follows: TGCAGTGCTAGAGCGGGGGCCGAAGAGACCCAGTACTTC. It codes for CSARAGAEETQYF.

The rearrangement joins TRBV10-3 to TRBJ2-7; tentative D call: TRBD1 (5 bases). In germline, CDR1 is ENHRY, CDR2 SYGVKD. The CDR3 extends over 12 amino acids. Trimming removed 5 bases from V and 5 bases from J, with 10 bases in between. The CDR3 loop reads CAISTQGHEQYF. CDR3 DNA sequence: TGTGCCATCAGTACCCAGGGCCACGAGCAGTACTTC.

This clonotype has a count of ten or more. The chain has TRBV12-3 or TRBV12-4 and TRBJ2-7; 11 bases agree with TRBD2. This CDR3 contains 15 residues. Trimming cost V 6 bases and J 4 bases; bases outside gene matches: 8. The CDR3 DNA is TGTGCCAGCAGGGAAGATGTAGCGGGGGGGTACGAGCAGTACTTC. It encodes CASREDVAGGYEQYF.

V and J are TRBV30 and TRBJ1-1; maybe TRBD1 (5 bases). V was clipped by 1 base and J by 11 bases, with 14 bases between them. Germline lookup yields CDR1 GTSNPN and CDR2 SVGIG (reference sequence). This CDR3 contains 12 residues. The DNA for the CDR3 is TGTGCCTGGAGTGGCGTGACAGTGGGCGCTTTCTTT. Translation gives CAWSGVTVGAFF.

This chain links TRBV5-6 with TRBJ2-6; D is perhaps TRBD1 or TRBD2 (7 bases each). The CDR3 totals 15 residues. Germline CDR1 reads SGHDT; CDR2 reads YYEEEE. V was shortened by 6 bases and J by 2 bases, with 12 bases between the two germline ends. CDR3 region: CASIPGGAGANVLTF. The DNA for the CDR3 is TGTGCCAGCATCCCAGGGGGGGCTGGGGCCAACGTCCTGACTTTC.